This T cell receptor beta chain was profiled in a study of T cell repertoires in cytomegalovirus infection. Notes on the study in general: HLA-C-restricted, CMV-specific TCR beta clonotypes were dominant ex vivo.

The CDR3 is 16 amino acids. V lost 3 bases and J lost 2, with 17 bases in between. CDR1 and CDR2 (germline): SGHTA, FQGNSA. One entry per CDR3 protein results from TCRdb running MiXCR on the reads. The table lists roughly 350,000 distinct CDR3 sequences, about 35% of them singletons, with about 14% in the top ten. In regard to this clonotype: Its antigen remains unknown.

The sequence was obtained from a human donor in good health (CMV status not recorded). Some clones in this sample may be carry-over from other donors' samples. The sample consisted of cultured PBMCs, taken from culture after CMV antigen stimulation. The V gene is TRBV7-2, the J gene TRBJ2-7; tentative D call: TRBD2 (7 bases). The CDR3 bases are TGTGCCAGCAGCTTCCTGGGGGGGGCCTCTACCTACGAGCAGTACTTC. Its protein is CASSFLGGASTYEQYF.